This TCR beta chain derives from a study of cytomegalovirus exposure and HLA in healthy donors. Study conclusions and caveats: A few chains linked to CMV were shown in vitro to be specific for CMV antigens. The tendency of first-cohort TCR clusters to co-occur in the 100 to 150 validation repertoires was identified by a subsequent analysis. TCR sequences were mostly rare, though some public TCRs occurred in many donors.

TCRdb's copy holds only in-frame clones and misses some; the assay was immunoSEQ multiplex PCR. The sample holds roughly 330,000 clones; around 90% are singletons and the top ten take about 1%. CDR3 length: 13 residues. Germline V gives CDR1 LNHDA, CDR2 SQIVND (reference sequence). The ends were cut back, 6 bases at V and 4 bases at J, with 11 bases in the middle. In regard to this clone: What it recognizes is unknown.

The J gene is TRBJ2-3, the V gene TRBV19; the D gene is possibly TRBD2 (6 bases). The sample taken for sequencing was PBMCs. The receptor was isolated from a woman aged 25 to 45 in good health and CMV-seropositive. The CDR3 DNA is TGTGCCAGTAGACTAGCCGCGTCAGATACGCAGTATTTT. This sequence encodes CASRLAASDTQYF.